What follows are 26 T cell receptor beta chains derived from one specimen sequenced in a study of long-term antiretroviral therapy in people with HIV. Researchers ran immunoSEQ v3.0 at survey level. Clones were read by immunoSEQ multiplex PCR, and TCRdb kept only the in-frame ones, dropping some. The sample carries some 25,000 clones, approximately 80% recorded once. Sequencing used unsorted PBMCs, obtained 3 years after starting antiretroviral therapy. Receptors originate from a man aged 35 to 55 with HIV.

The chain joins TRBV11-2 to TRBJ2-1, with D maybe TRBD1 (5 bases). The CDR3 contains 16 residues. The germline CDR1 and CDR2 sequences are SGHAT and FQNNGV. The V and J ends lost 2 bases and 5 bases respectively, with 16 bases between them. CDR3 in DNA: TGTGCCAGCAGCTTACCTTTCCAGGGCGTACACAATGAGCAGTTCTTC. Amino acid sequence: CASSLPFQGVHNEQFF. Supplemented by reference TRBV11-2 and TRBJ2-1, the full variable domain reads EAGVAQSPRYKIIEKRQSVAFWCNPISGHATLYWYQQILGQGPKLLIQFQNNGVVDDSQLPKDRFSAERLKGVDSTLKIQPAKLEDSAVYLCASSLPFQGVHNEQFFGPGTRLTVL.

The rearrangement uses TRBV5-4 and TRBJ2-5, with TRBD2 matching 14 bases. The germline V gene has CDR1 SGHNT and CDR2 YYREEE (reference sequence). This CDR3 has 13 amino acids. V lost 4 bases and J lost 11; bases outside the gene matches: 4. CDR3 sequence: CASSPGLAGVQYF. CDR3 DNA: TGTGCCAGCAGCCCGGGACTAGCGGGAGTACAGTACTTC. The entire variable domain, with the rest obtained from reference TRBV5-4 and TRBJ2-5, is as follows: ETGVTQSPTHLIKTRGQQVTLRCSSQSGHNTVSWYQQALGQGPQFIFQYYREEENGRGNFPPRFSGLQFPNYSSELNVNALELDDSALYLCASSPGLAGVQYFGPGTRLLVL.

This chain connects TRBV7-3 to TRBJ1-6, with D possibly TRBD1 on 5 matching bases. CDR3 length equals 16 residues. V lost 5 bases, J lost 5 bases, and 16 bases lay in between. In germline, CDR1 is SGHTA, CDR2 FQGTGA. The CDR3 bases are TGTGCCAGCAGCCTAGCCGGCAGGGCGGATAATTCACCCCTCCACTTT. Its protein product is CASSLAGRADNSPLHF.

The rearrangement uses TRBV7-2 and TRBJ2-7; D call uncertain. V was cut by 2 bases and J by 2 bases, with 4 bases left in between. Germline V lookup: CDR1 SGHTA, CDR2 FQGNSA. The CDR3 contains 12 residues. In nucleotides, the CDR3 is TGTGCCAGCAGCTTACGTACCTACGAGCAGTACTTC. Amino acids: CASSLRTYEQYF.

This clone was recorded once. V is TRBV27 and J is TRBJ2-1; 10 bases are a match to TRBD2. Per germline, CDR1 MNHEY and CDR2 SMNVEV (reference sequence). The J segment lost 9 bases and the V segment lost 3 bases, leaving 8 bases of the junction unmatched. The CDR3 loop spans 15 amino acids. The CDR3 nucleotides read TGTGCCAGCAGTTTGCGACTAGCGGGTGGTGGTGAGCAGTTCTTC. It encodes CASSLRLAGGGEQFF.

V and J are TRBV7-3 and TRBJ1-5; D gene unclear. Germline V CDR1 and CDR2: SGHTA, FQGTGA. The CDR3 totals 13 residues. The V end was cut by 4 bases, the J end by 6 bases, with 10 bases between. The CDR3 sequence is CASSSRRSQPQHF. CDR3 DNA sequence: TGTGCCAGCAGCTCTCGGAGAAGTCAGCCCCAGCATTTT. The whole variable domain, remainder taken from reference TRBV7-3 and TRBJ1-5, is GAGVSQTPSNKVTEKGKYVELRCDPISGHTALYWYRQSLGQGPEFLIYFQGTGAADDSGLPNDRFFAVRPEGSVSTLKIQRTERGDSAVYLCASSSRRSQPQHFGDGTRLSIL.

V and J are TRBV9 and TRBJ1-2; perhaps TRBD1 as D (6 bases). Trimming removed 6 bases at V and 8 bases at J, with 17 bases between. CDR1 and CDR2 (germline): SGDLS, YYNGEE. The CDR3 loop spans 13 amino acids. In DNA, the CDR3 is TGTGCCAGCACCGGGGGGGGCTCGGGCGGCTACACCTTC. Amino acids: CASTGGGSGGYTF.

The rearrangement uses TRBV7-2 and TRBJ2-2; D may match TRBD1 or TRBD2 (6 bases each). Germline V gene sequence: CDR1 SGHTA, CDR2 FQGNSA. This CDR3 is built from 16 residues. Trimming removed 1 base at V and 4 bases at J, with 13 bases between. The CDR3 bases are TGTGCCAGCAGCTTAGTAGGGGGGCGCGGCACCGGGGAGCTGTTTTTT. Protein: CASSLVGGRGTGELFF.

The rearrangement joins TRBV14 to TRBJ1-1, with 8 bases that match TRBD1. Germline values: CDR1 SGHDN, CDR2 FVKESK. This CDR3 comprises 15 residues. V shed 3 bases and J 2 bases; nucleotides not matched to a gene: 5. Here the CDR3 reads CASSQMGTGNTEAFF. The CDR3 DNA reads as TGTGCCAGCAGCCAGATGGGGACAGGTAACACTGAAGCTTTCTTT.

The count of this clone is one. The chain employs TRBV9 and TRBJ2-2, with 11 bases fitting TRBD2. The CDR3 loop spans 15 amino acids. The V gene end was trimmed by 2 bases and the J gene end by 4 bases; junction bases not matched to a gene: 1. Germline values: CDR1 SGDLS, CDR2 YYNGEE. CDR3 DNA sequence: TGTGCCAGCAGCGTCGGGACTAGCGGCACCGGGGAGCTGTTTTTT. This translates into CASSVGTSGTGELFF.

The CDR3 sequence: CASTLTGTNEKLFF. The CDR3 DNA follows: TGTGCCAGCACCTTAACGGGAACTAATGAAAAACTGTTTTTT. The chain is built from TRBV5-6 and TRBJ1-4; D unclear. The CDR3 is 14 residues long. Trimming left V 6 bases short and J 1 base short, with 10 bases between. The germline gives CDR1 SGHDT, CDR2 YYEEEE.

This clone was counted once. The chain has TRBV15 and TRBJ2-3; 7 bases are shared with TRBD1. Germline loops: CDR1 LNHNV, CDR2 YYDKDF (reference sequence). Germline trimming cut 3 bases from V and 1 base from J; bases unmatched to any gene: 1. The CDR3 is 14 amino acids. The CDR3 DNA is TGTGCCACCAGCAGCGGACAGGGCACAGATACGCAGTATTTT. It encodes CATSSGQGTDTQYF.

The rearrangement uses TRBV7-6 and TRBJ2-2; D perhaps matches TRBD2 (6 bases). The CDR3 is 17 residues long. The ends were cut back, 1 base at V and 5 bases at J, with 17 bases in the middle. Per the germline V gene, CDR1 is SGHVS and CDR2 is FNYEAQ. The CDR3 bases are TGTGCCAGCAGCTTAGTCGGAGGGACCTTAAAGACCGGGGAGCTGTTTTTT. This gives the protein CASSLVGGTLKTGELFF.

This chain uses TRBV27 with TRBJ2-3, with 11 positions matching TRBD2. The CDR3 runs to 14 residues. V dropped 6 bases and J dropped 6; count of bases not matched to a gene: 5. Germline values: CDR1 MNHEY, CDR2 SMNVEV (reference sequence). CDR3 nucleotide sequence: TGTGCCAGCAGCCGTAGCGGGAGGGCCGATACGCAGTATTTT. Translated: CASSRSGRADTQYF.

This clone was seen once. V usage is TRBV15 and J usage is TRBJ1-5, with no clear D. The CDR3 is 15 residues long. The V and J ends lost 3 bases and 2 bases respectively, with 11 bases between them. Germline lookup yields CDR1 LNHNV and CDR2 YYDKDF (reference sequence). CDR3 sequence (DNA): TGTGCCACCAGCAGGCAACCGGTGGGCAATCAGCCCCAGCATTTT. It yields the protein CATSRQPVGNQPQHF.

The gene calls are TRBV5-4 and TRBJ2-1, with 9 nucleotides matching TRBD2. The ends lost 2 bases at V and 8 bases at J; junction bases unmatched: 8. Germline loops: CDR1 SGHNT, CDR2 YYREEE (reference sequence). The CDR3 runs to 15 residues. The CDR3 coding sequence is TGTGCCAGCAGCTTATTAGCGGGAGACTTGGATGAGCAGTTCTTC. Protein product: CASSLLAGDLDEQFF.

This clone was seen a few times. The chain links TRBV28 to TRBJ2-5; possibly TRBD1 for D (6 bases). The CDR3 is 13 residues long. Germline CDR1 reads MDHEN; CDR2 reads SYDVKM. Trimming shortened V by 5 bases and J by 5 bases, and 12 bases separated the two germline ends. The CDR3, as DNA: TGTGCCAGCAGTCCTACAGGGCGTGAGACCCAGTACTTC. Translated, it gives CASSPTGRETQYF.

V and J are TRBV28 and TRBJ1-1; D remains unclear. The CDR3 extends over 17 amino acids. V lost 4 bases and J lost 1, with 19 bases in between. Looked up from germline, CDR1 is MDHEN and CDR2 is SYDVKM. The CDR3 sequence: CASSSTGEQRGNTEAFF. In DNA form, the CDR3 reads TGTGCCAGCAGTTCGACGGGAGAACAGAGAGGGAACACTGAAGCTTTCTTT. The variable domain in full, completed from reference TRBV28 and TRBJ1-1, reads DVKVTQSSRYLVKRTGEKVFLECVQDMDHENMFWYRQDPGLGLRLIYFSYDVKMKEKGDIPEGYSVSREKKERFSLILESASTNQTSMYLCASSSTGEQRGNTEAFFGQGTRLTVV.

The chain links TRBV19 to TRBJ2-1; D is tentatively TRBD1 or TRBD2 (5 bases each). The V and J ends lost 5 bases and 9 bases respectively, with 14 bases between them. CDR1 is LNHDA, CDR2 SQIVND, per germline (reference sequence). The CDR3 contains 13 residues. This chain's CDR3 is CASSVKTRGEQFF. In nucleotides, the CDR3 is TGTGCCAGTAGTGTCAAAACTAGGGGTGAGCAGTTCTTC.

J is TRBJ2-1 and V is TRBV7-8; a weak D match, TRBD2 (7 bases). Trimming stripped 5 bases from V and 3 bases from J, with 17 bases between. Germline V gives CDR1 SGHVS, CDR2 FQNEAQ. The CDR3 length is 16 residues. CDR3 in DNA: TGTGCCAGCAGCCAAGGGCCGGGGGGCCGCTACAATGAGCAGTTCTTC. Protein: CASSQGPGGRYNEQFF.

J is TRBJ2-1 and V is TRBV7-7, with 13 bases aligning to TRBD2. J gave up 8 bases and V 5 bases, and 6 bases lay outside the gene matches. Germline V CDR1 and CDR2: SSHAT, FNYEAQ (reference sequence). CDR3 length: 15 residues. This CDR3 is CASSVGLAGVDEQFF. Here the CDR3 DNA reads TGTGCCAGCAGCGTAGGACTAGCGGGGGTAGATGAGCAGTTCTTC.

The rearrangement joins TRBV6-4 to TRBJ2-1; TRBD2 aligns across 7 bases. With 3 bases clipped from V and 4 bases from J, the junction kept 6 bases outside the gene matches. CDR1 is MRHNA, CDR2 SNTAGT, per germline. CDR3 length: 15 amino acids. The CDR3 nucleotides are TGTGCCAGCAGTGAAGAGGCGGGAGCGTACAATGAGCAGTTCTTC. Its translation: CASSEEAGAYNEQFF.

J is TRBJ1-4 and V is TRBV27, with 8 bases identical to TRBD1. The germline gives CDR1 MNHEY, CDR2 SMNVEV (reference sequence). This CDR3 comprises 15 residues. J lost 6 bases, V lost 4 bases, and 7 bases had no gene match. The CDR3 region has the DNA TGTGCCAGCAGTTCGGACAGGGCAAGGGATGAAAAACTGTTTTTT. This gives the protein CASSSDRARDEKLFF.

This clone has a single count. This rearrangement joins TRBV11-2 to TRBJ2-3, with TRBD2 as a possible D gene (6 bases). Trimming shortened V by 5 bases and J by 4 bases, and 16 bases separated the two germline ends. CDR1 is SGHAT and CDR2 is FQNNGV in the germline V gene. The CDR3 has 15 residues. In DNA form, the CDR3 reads TGTGCCAGCAGCATACTGGGGGGAAACTCAGATACGCAGTATTTT. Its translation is CASSILGGNSDTQYF.

CDR3 nucleotides: TGTGCCAGCAGTTTTGGGGAGGAGACCCAGTACTTC. Translation gives CASSFGEETQYF. V gene TRBV11-3 combines with J gene TRBJ2-5, with a possible D match to TRBD2 (5 bases). CDR3 size: 12 residues. The germline V gene encodes CDR1 SGHNT and CDR2 YENEEA. Between the trimmed V and J ends, which lost 6 bases and 5 bases, there was a span of 10 bases.

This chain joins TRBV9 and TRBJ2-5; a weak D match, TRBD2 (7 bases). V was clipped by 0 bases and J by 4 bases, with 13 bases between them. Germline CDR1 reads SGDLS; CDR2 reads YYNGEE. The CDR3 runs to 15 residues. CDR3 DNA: TGTGCCAGCAGCGTAGTTGGGGGGGCCGGAGAGACCCAGTACTTC. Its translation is CASSVVGGAGETQYF.